The 20 T cell receptor beta chains presented below share a single source sample, sequenced in a study of blood T cell repertoires in COVID-19. Clones were read by immunoSEQ multiplex PCR, and TCRdb kept only the in-frame ones, dropping some. Here the sample spans 120,000 to 150,000 clones, around 89% being singletons. What was sequenced was peripheral blood. The receptors originated from a woman over 75 with acute or convalescent COVID-19.

The gene calls are TRBV6-6 and TRBJ1-5, with 9 bases fitting TRBD1. This CDR3 comprises 16 residues. The germline V gene encodes CDR1 MNHNY and CDR2 SVGAGI (reference sequence). With 0 bases clipped from V and 5 bases from J, the junction kept 5 bases outside the gene matches. CDR3 region: CASSYSPGTGYQPQHF. The CDR3 DNA sequence: TGTGCCAGCAGTTACTCCCCAGGGACAGGGTATCAGCCCCAGCATTTT.

This chain joins TRBV7-3 and TRBJ1-1, with D uncertain. Trimming left V 5 bases short and J 7 bases short, with 11 bases between. CDR1 and CDR2 from the germline V gene are SGHTA and FQGTGA. CDR3 size: 12 residues. In DNA form, the CDR3 reads TGTGCCAGCAGCCCCGGGGTAGGTGAAGCTTTCTTT. This gives the protein CASSPGVGEAFF.

This chain joins TRBV18 and TRBJ1-1; 9 nucleotides align to TRBD1. The length of the CDR3 is 16 residues. V was clipped by 2 bases and J by 7 bases; unmatched bases: 11. The germline V gene encodes CDR1 KGHSH and CDR2 LQKENI. The CDR3 DNA reads TGTGCCAGCTCACCAGGCCTCCTCCGGGACAGGGTTGAAGCTTTCTTT. Residues: CASSPGLLRDRVEAFF.

The rearrangement links TRBV29-1 to TRBJ1-1, with TRBD1 matching 8 bases. Germline-derived CDR1 and CDR2 are SQVTM and ANQGSEA. J lost 2 bases, V lost 3 bases, and 5 bases had no gene match. The CDR3 spans 14 residues. CDR3 loop: CSVDDRGVNTEAFF. CDR3 DNA sequence: TGCAGCGTTGATGACAGGGGAGTTAACACTGAAGCTTTCTTT.

The J gene is TRBJ1-2, the V gene TRBV7-3; perhaps TRBD1 as D (5 bases). The CDR3 is made up of 15 amino acids. The germline V and J ends were trimmed by 2 bases and 2 bases, with 12 bases remaining between them. Germline V gives CDR1 SGHTA, CDR2 FQGTGA. The CDR3 loop is CASSLGAGSNYGYTF. In nucleotides, the CDR3 is TGTGCCAGCAGCTTAGGGGCAGGGTCCAACTATGGCTACACCTTC.

V and J are TRBV7-2 and TRBJ1-2, with 8 positions matching TRBD1. This CDR3 spans 13 amino acids. Germline loops: CDR1 SGHTA, CDR2 FQGNSA. V was clipped by 5 bases and J by 3 bases; unmatched bases: 2. The DNA of the CDR3 is TGTGCCAGCAGCCGGACAGGGTACTATGGCTACACCTTC. Protein product: CASSRTGYYGYTF.

The J gene is TRBJ2-1, the V gene TRBV2; a weak D match, TRBD2 (6 bases). Germline V gives CDR1 SNHLY, CDR2 FYNNEI. V was clipped by 5 bases and J by 8 bases, with 10 bases between them. The CDR3 is made up of 12 amino acids. Here the CDR3 reads CASSFGTYEQFF. CDR3 DNA sequence: TGTGCCAGCAGTTTTGGGACTTATGAGCAGTTCTTC.

The chain links TRBV20-1 to TRBJ1-2; TRBD1 agrees at 8 bases. This CDR3 is built from 13 residues. J lost 7 bases, V lost 3 bases, and 7 bases had no gene match. The V gene's germline CDR1 is DFQATT and CDR2 SNEGSKA (reference sequence). This CDR3 reads CSASRQGPAGYTF. CDR3 in DNA: TGCAGTGCTAGTCGACAGGGGCCGGCTGGCTACACCTTC.

V gene TRBV30 combines with J gene TRBJ1-1; D may be TRBD1 (6 bases). V was cut by 1 base and J by 5 bases, with 14 bases left in between. The CDR3 loop spans 14 amino acids. Per germline, CDR1 GTSNPN and CDR2 SVGIG (reference sequence). The CDR3 loop reads CAWSDEGVGTEAFF. CDR3 bases: TGTGCCTGGAGTGACGAGGGGGTGGGGACTGAAGCTTTCTTT.

V gene TRBV30 combines with J gene TRBJ1-1, with D possibly matching TRBD1 (6 bases). Germline CDR1 is GTSNPN and CDR2 is SVGIG (reference sequence). Trimming left V 3 bases short and J 3 bases short, with 17 bases between. This CDR3 region has 15 residues. As DNA, the CDR3 is TGTGCCTGGAGGCCAACAGGGTGGGGAGACACTGAAGCTTTCTTT. Translating it yields CAWRPTGWGDTEAFF.

The chain uses TRBV28 and TRBJ1-3; 8 nucleotides align to TRBD1. CDR1 is MDHEN and CDR2 is SYDVKM in the germline V gene. Trimming at V came to 5 bases and at J to 5 bases, leaving 5 bases not matched to a gene. CDR3 size: 14 residues. CDR3: CASSRTGKRNTIYF. The CDR3 nucleotides are TGTGCCAGCAGTAGGACAGGGAAGCGAAACACCATATATTTT.

The chain uses TRBV3-1 (or the pseudogene TRBV3-2) and TRBJ1-2; 7 positions agree with TRBD1. After removal of 6 bases from V and 4 bases from J, the junction contained 5 bases not matched to a gene. Germline V gives CDR1 LGHDT, CDR2 YNNKEL (reference sequence). The CDR3 extends over 13 amino acids. The CDR3 DNA follows: TGTGCCAGCAGTACACAGGGGACCTATGGCTACACCTTC. This codes for CASSTQGTYGYTF.

This clone has only one observation. V is TRBV18 and J is TRBJ2-5; 7 nucleotides align to TRBD1. CDR3 length: 13 residues. With V trimmed by 5 bases and J by 2 bases, 2 bases remained unmatched. CDR1 is KGHSH, CDR2 LQKENI, per germline. This CDR3 reads CASSGQEQETQYF. The DNA of the CDR3 is TGTGCCAGCTCAGGACAGGAGCAAGAGACCCAGTACTTC.

The chain couples TRBV2 to TRBJ1-6; TRBD1 matches 9 bases. V was pared by 4 bases and J by 12 bases, with 7 bases of the junction left unmatched. The germline V gene encodes CDR1 SNHLY and CDR2 FYNNEI. This CDR3 spans 14 amino acids. CDR3 loop: CASSAGDRDLPLHF. The CDR3 bases are TGTGCCAGCAGTGCCGGGGACAGGGACTTACCCCTCCACTTT.

The V and J genes are TRBV7-2 and TRBJ2-1, with 14 positions matching TRBD2. The trim removed 5 bases at V and 4 bases at J, leaving 13 bases unmatched. Per germline, CDR1 SGHTA and CDR2 FQGNSA. The CDR3 is 19 residues long. CDR3 DNA: TGTGCCAGCAGCCGTCCCGGACTAGCGGGGGGCCTACTTTACAATGAGCAGTTCTTC. Translation: CASSRPGLAGGLLYNEQFF.

The chain joins TRBV30 to TRBJ1-3; 10 bases align to TRBD1. The CDR3 spans 15 residues. V lost 5 bases and J lost 3; bases outside the gene matches: 7. Per the germline V gene, CDR1 is GTSNPN and CDR2 is SVGIG (reference sequence). This CDR3 is CAWGDRGQYGNTIYF. In DNA, the CDR3 is TGTGCCTGGGGCGACAGGGGGCAATATGGAAACACCATATATTTT. Based on the CDR3 plus reference TRBV30 and TRBJ1-3, the full variable domain is SQTIHQWPATLVQPVGSPLSLECTVEGTSNPNLYWYRQAAGRGLQLLFYSVGIGQISSEVPQNLSASRPQDRQFILSSKKLLLSDSGFYLCAWGDRGQYGNTIYFGEGSWLTVV.

The V and J genes are TRBV7-9 and TRBJ2-5; a possible D gene is TRBD2 (6 bases). The germline CDR1 and CDR2 sequences are SEHNR and FQNEAQ (reference sequence). The CDR3 has 13 residues. With 3 bases removed from V and 4 bases from J, the gap between germline ends came to 9 bases. The CDR3 sequence is CASSLEGGETQYF. In DNA form, the CDR3 reads TGTGCCAGCAGCTTGGAGGGAGGAGAGACCCAGTACTTC.

This rearrangement joins TRBV10-2 to TRBJ2-2; D might be TRBD2 (7 bases). Germline V gene sequence: CDR1 WSHSY, CDR2 SAAADI. Trimming removed 3 bases from V and 2 bases from J, with 13 bases in between. The CDR3 runs 16 residues. CDR3 DNA: TGCGCCAGCAGTGATCGGGGGGCGGGTAACACCGGGGAGCTGTTTTTT. Amino acid sequence: CASSDRGAGNTGELFF.

The gene calls are TRBV30 and TRBJ2-5; D is unresolved. Germline assignment: CDR1 GTSNPN and CDR2 SVGIG (reference sequence). V was pared by 3 bases and J by 1 base, with 6 bases between. This CDR3 is 12 amino acids long. CDR3 amino acids: CAWRRAQETQYF. The CDR3, as DNA: TGTGCCTGGAGGAGAGCCCAAGAGACCCAGTACTTC.

The CDR3 loop is CASSLTRHEKLFF. The CDR3 nucleotides are TGTGCCAGCAGCTTAACTAGACATGAAAAACTGTTTTTT. V gene TRBV7-2 combines with J gene TRBJ1-4; D is uncertain. Trimming took off 2 bases at V and 6 bases at J, with 7 bases between the two ends. The CDR3 is 13 amino acids. From germline, CDR1 is SGHTA and CDR2 FQGNSA.